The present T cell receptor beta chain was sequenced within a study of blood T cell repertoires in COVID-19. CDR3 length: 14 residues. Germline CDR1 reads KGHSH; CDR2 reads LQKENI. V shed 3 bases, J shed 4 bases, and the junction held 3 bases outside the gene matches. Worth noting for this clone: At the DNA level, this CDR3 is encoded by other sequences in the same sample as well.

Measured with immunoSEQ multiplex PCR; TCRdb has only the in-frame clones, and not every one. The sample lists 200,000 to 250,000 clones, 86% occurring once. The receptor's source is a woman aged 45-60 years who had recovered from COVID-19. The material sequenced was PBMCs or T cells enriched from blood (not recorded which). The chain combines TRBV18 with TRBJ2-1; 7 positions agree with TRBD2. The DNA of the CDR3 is TGTGCCAGCTCACCGGGACTAAGTTACAATGAGCAGTTCTTC. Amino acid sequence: CASSPGLSYNEQFF.